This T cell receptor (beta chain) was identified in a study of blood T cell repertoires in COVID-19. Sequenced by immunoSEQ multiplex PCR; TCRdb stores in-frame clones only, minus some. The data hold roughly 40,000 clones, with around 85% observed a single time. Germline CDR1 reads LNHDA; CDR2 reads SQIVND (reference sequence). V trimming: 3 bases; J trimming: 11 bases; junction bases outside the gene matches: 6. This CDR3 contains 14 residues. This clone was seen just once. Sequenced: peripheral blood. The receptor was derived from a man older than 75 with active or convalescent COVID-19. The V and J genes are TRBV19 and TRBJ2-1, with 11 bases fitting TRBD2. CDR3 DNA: TGTGCCAGTAGTATCGATCTAGCGGGGGGCAAGCAGTTCTTC. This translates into CASSIDLAGGKQFF.